This T cell receptor beta chain was captured in a study of beta chain features in type 1 diabetes. Findings and caveats of the study: Patients' naive, central memory and Treg TCRB repertoires seemed closer to one another than those of healthy donors.

A note on this clone: Its antigen is still unknown.

V trimming: 0 bases; J trimming: 4 bases; junction bases outside the gene matches: 0. From germline, CDR1 is SGDLS and CDR2 YYNGEE. This CDR3 spans 14 amino acids. Expressed TCRB transcripts got sequenced, as all isolated RNA was reverse transcribed. The protocol was immunoSEQ multiplex PCR, while the TCRdb copy is restricted to in-frame clones and leaves out a portion. The sample holds about 370,000 clones; around 15% are singletons and the top ten take about 0.02%. This chain joins TRBV9 and TRBJ1-2, with 10 bases lining up with TRBD1. Sequenced input: naive CD4+ T cells from blood. This receptor was obtained from a woman under 30 in good health. CDR3 amino acids: CASSVGQGAYGYTF. Written as DNA, the CDR3 is TGTGCCAGCAGCGTAGGACAGGGGGCCTATGGCTACACCTTC.